This T cell receptor (beta chain) came from a study of T-cell reconstitution after alpha-beta-depleted transplantation in children. Study-level points and caveats: Surviving recipient T cells and intrathymic progenitors accounted for some patients' high TCRbeta diversity at day 60. T-cell counts and diversity were attributed mostly to newly produced T cells one year after transplant.

Of note for this clonotype: The target antigen is unknown.

Preparation of the TCRbeta library involved a method that used unique molecular identifiers. TCRdb used MiXCR to reprocess the PCR reads, holding one entry per CDR3 protein. The sample lists about 1,000,000 distinct CDR3 sequences, about 29% occurring once. V was trimmed by 4 bases and J by 0 bases, leaving 4 bases between them. The CDR3 spans 13 residues. Per the germline V gene, CDR1 is ENHRY and CDR2 is SYGVKD. This chain connects TRBV10-3 to TRBJ2-4; D is unclear. Source: PBMCs, mostly from graft donor cells, taken 360 days after TCRalphabeta/CD19-depleted stem cell transplant. The sequence was collected from a boy younger than two who had a stem cell transplant for SCID, so the T cells may come from the graft donor. The DNA of the CDR3 is TGTGCCATCAGTGGAGGAGCCAAAAACATTCAGTACTTC. Encoded protein: CAISGGAKNIQYF.